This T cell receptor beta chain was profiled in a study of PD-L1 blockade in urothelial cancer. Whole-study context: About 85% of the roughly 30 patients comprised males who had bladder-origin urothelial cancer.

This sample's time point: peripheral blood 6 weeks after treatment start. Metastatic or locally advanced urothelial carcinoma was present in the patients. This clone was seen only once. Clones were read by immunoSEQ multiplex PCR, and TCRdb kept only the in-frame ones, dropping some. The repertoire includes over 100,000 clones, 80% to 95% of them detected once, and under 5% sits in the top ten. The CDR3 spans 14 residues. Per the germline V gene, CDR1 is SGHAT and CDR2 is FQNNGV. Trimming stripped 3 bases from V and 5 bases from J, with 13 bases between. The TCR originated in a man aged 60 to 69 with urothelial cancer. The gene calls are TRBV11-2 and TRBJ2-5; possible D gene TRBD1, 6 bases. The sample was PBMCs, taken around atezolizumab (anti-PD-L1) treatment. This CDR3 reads CASSFPGALETQYF. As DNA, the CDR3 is TGTGCCAGCAGCTTTCCAGGGGCCCTGGAGACCCAGTACTTC.